This T cell receptor beta chain appears in the sequencing data of a study of blood T cell repertoires in COVID-19. Study-level information: PBMCs, B-cell-depleted T cells, or T cells provided the cDNA or gDNA that made up the material.

The CDR3 totals 16 residues. V gave up 0 bases and J gave up 3 bases, with 15 bases separating them. Germline V CDR1 and CDR2: LNHDA, SQIVND (reference sequence). Original analysis: Reference gene primer amplification gave nucleated cell count estimates. TCRdb keeps only in-frame clones here, not all; method: immunoSEQ multiplex PCR. V and J calls and clone size are given by that table; D and trimming were obtained from the DNA. The table shows roughly 420,000 clones, with more than 75% occurring only once. In assigning cohorts, the study relied on participant-reported clinical history. The chain carries TRBV19 and TRBJ2-7; D not certain. This TCR was recovered from a woman younger than 45 with acute COVID-19. Sequenced input: PBMCs or T cells enriched from blood (not recorded which). CDR3 in DNA: TGTGCCAGTAGTATAGATCCCGGGTCCCCAAGCTACGAGCAGTACTTC. Translated: CASSIDPGSPSYEQYF.